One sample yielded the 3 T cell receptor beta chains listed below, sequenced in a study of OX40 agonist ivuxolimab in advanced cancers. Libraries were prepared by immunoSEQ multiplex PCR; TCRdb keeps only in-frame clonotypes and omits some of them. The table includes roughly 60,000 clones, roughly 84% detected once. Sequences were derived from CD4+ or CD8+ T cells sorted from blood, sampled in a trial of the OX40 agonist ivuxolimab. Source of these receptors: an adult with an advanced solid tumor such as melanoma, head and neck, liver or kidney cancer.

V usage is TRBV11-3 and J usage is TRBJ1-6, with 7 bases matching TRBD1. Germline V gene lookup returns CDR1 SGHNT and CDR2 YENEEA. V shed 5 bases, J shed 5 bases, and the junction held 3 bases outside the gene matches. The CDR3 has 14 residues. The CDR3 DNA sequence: TGTGCCAGCAGCGACAGGGCGAATAATTCACCCCTCCACTTT. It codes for CASSDRANNSPLHF.

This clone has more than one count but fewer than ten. The CDR3, as DNA: TGTGCCAGCAGTCTTAGCGGGGAGCAGTACTTC. Encoded protein: CASSLSGEQYF. The rearrangement joins TRBV2 to TRBJ2-7, with 7 positions matching TRBD2. After removal of 5 bases from V and 7 bases from J, the junction contained 2 bases not matched to a gene. This CDR3 comprises 11 residues. The germline V gene has CDR1 SNHLY and CDR2 FYNNEI.

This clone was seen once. The CDR3 sequence is CASSLNVGWAADSNQPQHF. The CDR3 DNA reads as TGTGCCAGCAGTTTAAATGTTGGGTGGGCAGCTGATAGCAATCAGCCCCAGCATTTT. The rearrangement links TRBV28 to TRBJ1-5; the D is unclear. In germline, CDR1 is MDHEN, CDR2 SYDVKM. Trimming shortened V by 2 bases and J by 0 bases, and 20 bases separated the two germline ends. The CDR3 is 19 residues long.